These 16 T cell receptor beta chains came from one sample sequenced in a study of blood T cell repertoires in COVID-19. Assay: immunoSEQ multiplex PCR; the TCRdb copy retains only in-frame clones and omits some. The data contain roughly 180,000 clones, about four fifths of them singletons. Source material: PBMCs or T cells enriched from blood (not recorded which). All receptors derive from a man aged 45-65 years who had recovered from COVID-19.

The chain carries TRBV6-4 and TRBJ1-2; 9 nucleotides line up with TRBD1. The trim removed 6 bases at V and 4 bases at J, leaving 9 bases unmatched. The germline gives CDR1 MRHNA, CDR2 SNTAGT. This CDR3 comprises 15 residues. CDR3 sequence reads: CASRAGQGNFYGYTF. The CDR3 nucleotides read TGTGCCAGCAGGGCGGGACAGGGCAACTTCTATGGCTACACCTTC.

The gene calls are TRBV5-5 and TRBJ2-7, with 7 bases that match TRBD1. Germline V lookup: CDR1 SGHKS, CDR2 YYEKEE (reference sequence). CDR3 length equals 13 residues. Trimming at V came to 1 base and at J to 6 bases, leaving 4 bases not matched to a gene. CDR3 nucleotides: TGTGCCAGCAGCTTGACAGGGGAAAGCGAGCAGTACTTC. Its protein product is CASSLTGESEQYF. The full variable domain, in which reference TRBV5-5 and TRBJ2-7 provide the parts outside the CDR3, is DAGVTQSPTHLIKTRGQQVTLRCSPISGHKSVSWYQQVLGQGPQFIFQYYEKEERGRGNFPDRFSARQFPNYSSELNVNALLLGDSALYLCASSLTGESEQYFGPGTRLTVT.

In this sample, this clone turned up a few times. The gene calls are TRBV7-2 and TRBJ2-1, with D maybe TRBD2 (5 bases). The CDR3 contains 14 residues. The ends were cut back, 3 bases at V and 6 bases at J, with 12 bases in the middle. The germline CDR1 and CDR2 sequences are SGHTA and FQGNSA. The CDR3 nucleotides read TGTGCCAGCAGCTTTGGAGGCCTAGGCAATGAGCAGTTCTTC. Encoded protein: CASSFGGLGNEQFF.

The chain carries TRBV7-2 and TRBJ2-5; D call uncertain. The V gene's germline CDR1 is SGHTA and CDR2 FQGNSA. The CDR3 runs 13 residues. With 5 bases removed from V and 4 bases from J, the gap between germline ends came to 11 bases. CDR3 sequence: CASSPGPLETQYF. The CDR3 coding sequence is TGTGCCAGCAGCCCTGGGCCACTAGAGACCCAGTACTTC. Drawing the rest from reference TRBV7-2 and TRBJ2-5, the complete variable domain is GAGVSQSPSNKVTEKGKDVELRCDPISGHTALYWYRQSLGQGLEFLIYFQGNSAPDKSGLPSDRFSAERTGGSVSTLTIQRTQQEDSAVYLCASSPGPLETQYFGPGTRLLVL.

This clone was seen more than once but under ten times. V is TRBV28 and J is TRBJ1-6, with D unresolved. Trimming stripped 3 bases from V and 7 bases from J, with 4 bases between. Per the germline V gene, CDR1 is MDHEN and CDR2 is SYDVKM. This CDR3 contains 12 residues. In DNA, the CDR3 is TGTGCCAGCAGTTTTTTAAATTCACCCCTCCACTTT. The encoded protein is CASSFLNSPLHF.

This clone was seen a single time. This sequence joins TRBV20-1 and TRBJ1-2; TRBD1 matches 8 bases. The junction had 8 bases not matched to a gene; V was cut back by 3 bases and J by 2 bases. The V gene's germline CDR1 is DFQATT and CDR2 SNEGSKA (reference sequence). CDR3 size: 15 residues. The CDR3 sequence is CSASATGGPNYGYTF. DNA of the CDR3: TGCAGTGCTAGTGCAACAGGGGGTCCAAACTATGGCTACACCTTC.

This chain uses TRBV7-3 with TRBJ2-3; no clear D. Between the trimmed V and J ends, which lost 6 bases and 0 bases, there was a span of 10 bases. Germline V CDR1 and CDR2: SGHTA, FQGTGA. The CDR3 has 14 amino acids. The CDR3 loop reads CASRRDWSTDTQYF. In nucleotides, the CDR3 is TGTGCCAGCAGACGTGACTGGAGCACAGATACGCAGTATTTT.

This chain uses TRBV5-1 with TRBJ2-1, with TRBD2 as a possible D gene (5 bases). V gave up 7 bases and J gave up 6 bases, with 17 bases separating them. The CDR3 has 14 amino acids. From germline, CDR1 is SGHRS and CDR2 YFSETQ. CDR3 coding DNA: TGCGCCAGCGCACAAGGGCCCGGAGGCAATGAGCAGTTCTTC. Translation: CASAQGPGGNEQFF.

This chain joins TRBV18 and TRBJ2-4; 10 bases are shared with TRBD2. Germline V gene lookup returns CDR1 KGHSH and CDR2 LQKENI. CDR3 length: 15 residues. V lost 3 bases to trimming and J lost 5 bases; unmatched junction nucleotides: 4. The CDR3 is CASSPGSGGENIQYF. CDR3 DNA sequence: TGTGCCAGCTCACCGGGAAGCGGGGGGGAAAACATTCAGTACTTC.

This sequence joins TRBV3-1 (or the pseudogene TRBV3-2) and TRBJ2-1; 8 positions agree with TRBD2. Germline V gene lookup returns CDR1 LGHDT and CDR2 YNNKEL (reference sequence). This CDR3 spans 14 amino acids. V was pared by 3 bases and J by 10 bases, with 8 bases of the junction left unmatched. The chain's CDR3 is CASSQVSSGSEQFF. CDR3 nucleotides: TGTGCCAGCAGCCAGGTATCCAGCGGGAGCGAGCAGTTCTTC.

This clone was observed at least ten times. The chain recombines TRBV19 with TRBJ2-5; D is ambiguous. Looked up from germline, CDR1 is LNHDA and CDR2 is SQIVND (reference sequence). V lost 0 bases and J lost 5, with 4 bases in between. This CDR3 has 12 residues. The CDR3 DNA sequence: TGTGCCAGTAGTATAGATCTGGAGACCCAGTACTTC. Translated, it gives CASSIDLETQYF.

The J gene is TRBJ2-6, the V gene TRBV14, with 9 bases matching TRBD2. The CDR3 spans 19 residues. Germline assignment: CDR1 SGHDN and CDR2 FVKESK. Trimming removed 5 bases from V and 0 bases from J; junction bases left unmatched: 11. The DNA of the CDR3 is TGTGCCAGCAGCGGTGGTTTGCGGGGGGGAGTCTCTGGGGCCAACGTCCTGACTTTC. Encoded protein: CASSGGLRGGVSGANVLTF.

The CDR3 sequence is CASSLNGKEQYF. The CDR3 nucleotides read TGCGCCAGCAGCTTGAACGGGAAGGAGCAGTACTTC. The chain links TRBV5-1 to TRBJ2-7; weak D call: TRBD2 (5 bases). The CDR3 contains 12 residues. Per germline, CDR1 SGHRS and CDR2 YFSETQ. Deletions cut 1 base from V and 7 bases from J, with 9 bases between.

The chain has TRBV9 and TRBJ2-1; 11 positions agree with TRBD2. CDR1 SGDLS and CDR2 YYNGEE come from the germline V gene. The CDR3 totals 15 residues. Germline trimming cut 3 bases from V and 4 bases from J; bases unmatched to any gene: 3. For the CDR3, the DNA is TGTGCCAGCAGCGCACTAGCGGGGGTTTACAATGAGCAGTTCTTC. This translates into CASSALAGVYNEQFF.

This clone has only one observation. The chain links TRBV11-3 to TRBJ2-1; 9 bases line up with TRBD2. After removal of 1 base from V and 2 bases from J, the junction contained 0 bases not matched to a gene. The CDR3 length is 15 residues. CDR1 and CDR2 from the germline V gene are SGHNT and YENEEA. The CDR3 DNA follows: TGTGCCAGCAGCTTAGGCGGGGGGGCCTACAATGAGCAGTTCTTC. Encoded protein: CASSLGGGAYNEQFF.

The chain joins TRBV27 to TRBJ2-5; D is undetermined. Germline V gene data show CDR1 as MNHEY and CDR2 as SMNVEV (reference sequence). The germline V and J ends were trimmed by 5 bases and 4 bases, with 8 bases remaining between them. The CDR3 extends over 12 amino acids. The CDR3 nucleotides are TGTGCCAGCAGTCCAAACGGAGAGACCCAGTACTTC. Translation gives CASSPNGETQYF.